Sequencing of this TCR beta chain was carried out in a study of blood T cell repertoires in COVID-19. For the study at large: The study drew acute and convalescent COVID-19 samples from the United States, Italy and Spain.

As processed by the authors: Amplification with reference gene primers provided the estimates of nucleated cell counts. Only in-frame clones appear in the TCRdb table, and some are missing; sequencing was by immunoSEQ multiplex PCR. V and J calls and clone size are copied from that table; D and trimming were computed from the DNA. The sample includes 130,000 to 150,000 clones, 70% to 90% of them seen just once. Trimming stripped 7 bases from V and 2 bases from J, with 23 bases between. CDR1 and CDR2 from the germline V gene are SEHNR and FQNEAQ (reference sequence). This CDR3 comprises 18 residues. This sequence was found in a human donor with acute or convalescent COVID-19. The donor label of this sample is uncertain. The chain employs TRBV7-9 and TRBJ2-2, with D possibly matching TRBD2 (6 bases). The sequenced sample consisted of peripheral blood. The CDR3 protein is CASTPIFRDGGNTGELFF. The CDR3, as DNA: TGTGCCAGCACCCCTATTTTCCGGGACGGGGGAAACACCGGGGAGCTGTTTTTT. The variable domain in full, completed from reference TRBV7-9 and TRBJ2-2, reads DTGVSQNPRHKITKRGQNVTFRCDPISEHNRLYWYRQTLGQGPEFLTYFQNEAQLEKSRLLSDRFSAERPKGSFSTLEIQRTEQGDSAMYLCASTPIFRDGGNTGELFFGEGSRLTVL.